The entry below gives a single T cell receptor beta chain sequence along with its context. The data originate from a study of sequential checkpoint blockade in melanoma. Whole-study context: Each arm's sequence ended with maintenance nivolumab.

Profiling relied on immunoSEQ multiplex PCR, and the TCRdb table lists in-frame clones only, not all of them. This repertoire shows roughly 9,300 clones, over 60% found once; its top ten account for roughly 50%. V lost 8 bases to trimming and J lost 7 bases; unmatched junction nucleotides: 5. Germline V gene lookup returns CDR1 WSHSY and CDR2 SAAADI. CDR3 length equals 12 residues. Treatment: randomized to nivolumab then ipilimumab (arm A) or the reverse (arm B). None of the patients previously received DNA-damaging chemotherapy. The clonotype comes from a human donor with melanoma. Sequenced material: CD8+ T cells sorted from blood (inferred from file names), taken from a patient given nivolumab and ipilimumab in sequence. This sequence joins TRBV10-2 and TRBJ2-7; 10 bases agree with TRBD1. CDR3 sequence reads: CASRQGAREQYF. The CDR3 DNA is TGCGCCAGCCGACAGGGGGCACGGGAGCAGTACTTC.